This T cell receptor beta chain was sequenced during a study of shared clonotypes between healthy human individuals. Study outcomes and limitations: Compared with clonotypes that all four donors shared, non-shared clonotypes had lower generation probabilities. Sequencing depth was expected to affect clonotype sharing among donors.

About this clone: Antigen: not known.

Repertoires were generated with immunoSEQ multiplex PCR, while TCRdb's copy carries only in-frame clones and drops some. Here the sample spans about 2.1 million clones, 90% to 95% being singletons. The CDR3 has 14 amino acids. Germline V gives CDR1 SNHLY, CDR2 FYNNEI. Trimming cost V 8 bases and J 3 bases; bases outside gene matches: 2. CD45RO-negative, CCR7-selected cells formed the naive CD8 fraction, which excluded terminally differentiated effector memory CD45RA+ cells. The J gene is TRBJ2-7, the V gene TRBV2, with TRBD2 matching 15 bases. The sequenced sample was naive CD8+ T cells from PBMCs. This TCR derives from a man aged 18 to 30 in good health. Some clones in this sample may be carry-over from other donors' samples. This CDR3 is CASVGLAGGYEQYF. CDR3 nucleotides: TGTGCCAGCGTGGGACTAGCGGGAGGCTACGAGCAGTACTTC.